This T cell receptor (beta chain) was found in a study of regulatory T cells in long-lasting Graves disease. This clonotype was seen a handful of times. Time point: newly diagnosed GD, antithyroid drugs for less than 3 months. There was RNA extracted from PBMCs, and the TCR library was made from it. In building TCR beta libraries, iRepertoire HTBI primers were used together with Arm-PCR of CDR3 regions. Using its own MiXCR run on the multiplex PCR reads, TCRdb lists one record per CDR3 protein. The table records over 350,000 distinct CDR3 sequences, approximately 14% of them present only once. This sample was also put to use in a study of T cells in Graves' hyperthyroidism and ophthalmopathy.

The clonotype originates from a woman between 50 and 59 years old with Graves disease. This material consisted of peripheral blood mononuclear cells (PBMCs), taken at new diagnosis, from a patient treated with antithyroid drugs.

CDR3: CASSLVGTSGDEQFF. The CDR3 coding sequence is TGTGCCAGCAGCTTAGTGGGGACTAGCGGGGATGAGCAGTTCTTC. The chain combines TRBV7-2 with TRBJ2-1, with 13 bases aligning to TRBD2. This CDR3 spans 15 amino acids. The V segment lost 1 base and the J segment 8 bases; nucleotides outside the gene matches: 2. Germline V CDR1 and CDR2: SGHTA, FQGNSA.